This TCR beta chain originates from a study of blood T cell repertoires in COVID-19. Study in general: Two negative PCRs, clearance, or symptom resolution characterized the recovered Cohort 3 donors. Nucleic acid was either cDNA or gDNA, and it came from T cells, B-cell-depleted T cells, or PBMCs.

The CDR3 is 14 amino acids. The study recruited people aged about 18 to 90 years across more than 20 US areas. Participants' own reports of clinical history determined their cohort assignment. Assay used: immunoSEQ multiplex PCR; TCRdb lists only in-frame clones, some missing. The data show about 270,000 clones, with around nine tenths seen just once and around 2% held by the top ten. The sequencing input was PBMCs or T cells enriched from blood (not recorded which). This clonotype was obtained from a woman between 55 and 75 years old in a cohort exposed to, infected with or recovered from COVID-19 (not recorded which). The chain carries TRBV7-5 and TRBJ2-7; the listed D gene, TRBD1, was not tested against the DNA. TRBV7-5 counts as a pseudogene. The CDR3 protein is CARTPGQGIYEQYF. As DNA, the CDR3 is TGTGCCAGAACCCCAGGACAGGGGATTTACGAGCAGTACTTC.